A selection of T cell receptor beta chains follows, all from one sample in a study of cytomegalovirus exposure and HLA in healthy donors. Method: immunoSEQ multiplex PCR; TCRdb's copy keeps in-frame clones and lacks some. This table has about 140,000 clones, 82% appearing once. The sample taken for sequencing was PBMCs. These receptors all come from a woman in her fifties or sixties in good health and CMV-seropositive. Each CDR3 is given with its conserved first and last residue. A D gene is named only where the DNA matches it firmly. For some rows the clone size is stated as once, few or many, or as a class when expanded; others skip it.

CDR3nt: TGTGCCAGCAGCCAAGGGGCCACAGGGCCGGATCAGCCCCAGCATTTT
CDR3aa: CASSQGATGPDQPQHF
d_gene: .
v_gene: TRBV4-2
j_gene: TRBJ1-5
abundance: few

CDR3nt: TGCGCCAGCAGCCAAGCCAGGGGTATCGAAAAACTGTTTTTT
CDR3aa: CASSQARGIEKLFF
d_gene: .
v_gene: TRBV4-3
j_gene: TRBJ1-4
abundance: .

CDR3nt: TGTGCCACAGGGAGGGGACAGGGGGCTAGTGAAGCTTTCTTT
CDR3aa: CATGRGQGASEAFF
d_gene: TRBD1
v_gene: TRBV10-3
j_gene: TRBJ1-1
abundance: .

CDR3nt: TGCGCCAGCAGCCCAGCGGGAGGGCCGCGTGAGCAGTACTTC
CDR3aa: CASSPAGGPREQYF
d_gene: TRBD2
v_gene: TRBV4-1
j_gene: TRBJ2-7
abundance: .

CDR3nt: TGTGCCAGCAGCCAAGCGGCTAGCGGAACTCACAATGAGCAGTTCTTC
CDR3aa: CASSQAASGTHNEQFF
d_gene: TRBD2
v_gene: TRBV4-2
j_gene: TRBJ2-1
abundance: .

CDR3nt: TGTGCCATCAGCTCTGACATTAGCAATCAGCCCCAGCATTTT
CDR3aa: CAISSDISNQPQHF
d_gene: .
v_gene: TRBV10-3
j_gene: TRBJ1-5
abundance: .

CDR3nt: TGCAGCTTCCTCCCGGGACGGAGGGCCACTGAAGCTTTCTTT
CDR3aa: CSFLPGRRATEAFF
d_gene: .
v_gene: TRBV29-1
j_gene: TRBJ1-1
abundance: .

CDR3nt: TGTGCCAGCAGCGGAACAGCCACCGCAGGAAACACCATATATTTT
CDR3aa: CASSGTATAGNTIYF
d_gene: .
v_gene: TRBV6-5
j_gene: TRBJ1-3
abundance: once

CDR3nt: TGTGCCAGCAGCTTAGATTTCCGGGAGACCTACGAGCAGTACTTC
CDR3aa: CASSLDFRETYEQYF
d_gene: .
v_gene: TRBV7-8
j_gene: TRBJ2-7
abundance: .

CDR3nt: TGTGCCAGCAGCGACAGGGCCCACACTGAAGCTTTCTTT
CDR3aa: CASSDRAHTEAFF
d_gene: TRBD1
v_gene: TRBV6-1
j_gene: TRBJ1-1
abundance: .

CDR3nt: TGTGCCAGCAGCTCGGGACAGGGGGTTGATATTGAAGCTTTCTTT
CDR3aa: CASSSGQGVDIEAFF
d_gene: TRBD1
v_gene: TRBV7-9
j_gene: TRBJ1-1
abundance: .

CDR3nt: TGTGCCAGCAGCCTATACCTCAGGGGGTCCGGGGAGCTGTTTTTT
CDR3aa: CASSLYLRGSGELFF
d_gene: TRBD1
v_gene: TRBV4-2
j_gene: TRBJ2-2
abundance: .

CDR3nt: TGTGCCAGCGATTACGGGAGGTTCCGCAATGAGCAGTTCTTC
CDR3aa: CASDYGRFRNEQFF
d_gene: TRBD2
v_gene: TRBV5-8
j_gene: TRBJ2-1
abundance: .

CDR3nt: TGTGCCGGCAGCTTGGCGGATCAGCCCCAGCATTTT
CDR3aa: CAGSLADQPQHF
d_gene: .
v_gene: TRBV5-6
j_gene: TRBJ1-5
abundance: once

CDR3nt: TGTGCCAGCGGGGAGGGGGACGCACCCACAGATACGCAGTATTTT
CDR3aa: CASGEGDAPTDTQYF
d_gene: .
v_gene: TRBV27
j_gene: TRBJ2-3
abundance: .

CDR3nt: TGTGCCAGTAGTAAACAGGAAAACTATGGCTACACCTTC
CDR3aa: CASSKQENYGYTF
d_gene: .
v_gene: TRBV19
j_gene: TRBJ1-2
abundance: few

CDR3nt: TGTGCCAGCAGCCCCGGACAGATAAGCACAGATACGCAGTATTTT
CDR3aa: CASSPGQISTDTQYF
d_gene: .
v_gene: TRBV7-2
j_gene: TRBJ2-3
abundance: .

CDR3nt: TGCGCCAGCAGCTTGCACGGCGGGGAGCTGTTTTTT
CDR3aa: CASSLHGGELFF
d_gene: .
v_gene: TRBV5-1
j_gene: TRBJ2-2
abundance: .

CDR3nt: TGTGCCAGCAGTTTCTTATCCGGGACAGGTTACGAGCAGTACTTC
CDR3aa: CASSFLSGTGYEQYF
d_gene: TRBD1
v_gene: TRBV28
j_gene: TRBJ2-7
abundance: .

CDR3nt: TGTGCCAGCAGTCAGGGCAGAGATACGCAGTATTTT
CDR3aa: CASSQGRDTQYF
d_gene: .
v_gene: TRBV28
j_gene: TRBJ2-3
abundance: .

CDR3nt: TGTGCCAGCAACCCCGGGACAGGGTGGTCCTACGAGCAGTACTTC
CDR3aa: CASNPGTGWSYEQYF
d_gene: .
v_gene: TRBV21-1
j_gene: TRBJ2-7
abundance: once

CDR3nt: TGTGCCAGCAGGTTAAATGCGGGACAGGGTTACAATGAGCAGTTCTTC
CDR3aa: CASRLNAGQGYNEQFF
d_gene: TRBD1
v_gene: TRBV11-2
j_gene: TRBJ2-1
abundance: few

CDR3nt: TGTGCCAGCAGTTACTCGGGGCGGGAGGGCCGAGGTGAGCAGTTCTTC
CDR3aa: CASSYSGREGRGEQFF
d_gene: TRBD2
v_gene: TRBV6-6
j_gene: TRBJ2-1
abundance: .

CDR3nt: TGTGCCAGCAGCTCCCCGCTAGCCGATACGCAGTATTTT
CDR3aa: CASSSPLADTQYF
d_gene: .
v_gene: TRBV7-9
j_gene: TRBJ2-3
abundance: .

CDR3nt: TGTGCAAGTCGCTTAGCGACAGGGGATAGTGGCTACACCTTC
CDR3aa: CASRLATGDSGYTF
d_gene: .
v_gene: TRBV12-2
j_gene: TRBJ1-2
abundance: .

CDR3nt: TGTGCCAGCGTAGGACAGGCTTTCGGTGGCTACACCTTC
CDR3aa: CASVGQAFGGYTF
d_gene: TRBD1
v_gene: TRBV28
j_gene: TRBJ1-2
abundance: .

CDR3nt: TGTGCCAGCAGCCCGGGACAGACTCATGGCTACACCTTC
CDR3aa: CASSPGQTHGYTF
d_gene: TRBD1
v_gene: TRBV7-2
j_gene: TRBJ1-2
abundance: .

CDR3nt: TGTGCCAGCAGCTTAACGGGAGTAGCCAACTATGGCTACACCTTC
CDR3aa: CASSLTGVANYGYTF
d_gene: .
v_gene: TRBV7-9
j_gene: TRBJ1-2
abundance: .

CDR3nt: TGTGCCAGCAGCCATGTGGACAGGGGTTATGGCTACACCTTC
CDR3aa: CASSHVDRGYGYTF
d_gene: TRBD1
v_gene: TRBV14
j_gene: TRBJ1-2
abundance: few

CDR3nt: TGTGCCAGCAGCTTGGCGGGGGGACAACTCCATGACAATGAGCAGTTCTTC
CDR3aa: CASSLAGGQLHDNEQFF
d_gene: TRBD2
v_gene: TRBV7-2
j_gene: TRBJ2-1
abundance: .

CDR3nt: TGTGCCAGCAGCCTTAGAGACGGGAATGAAAAACTGTTTTTT
CDR3aa: CASSLRDGNEKLFF
d_gene: .
v_gene: TRBV7-9
j_gene: TRBJ1-4
abundance: .

CDR3nt: TGTGCCAGCAGTGCGGACGGGGATGGCAATCAGCCCCAGCATTTT
CDR3aa: CASSADGDGNQPQHF
d_gene: .
v_gene: TRBV5-6
j_gene: TRBJ1-5
abundance: once

CDR3nt: TGTGCCAGCAGTCCGCTTGCGGGAGCGATCACAGATACGCAGTATTTT
CDR3aa: CASSPLAGAITDTQYF
d_gene: TRBD2
v_gene: TRBV28
j_gene: TRBJ2-3
abundance: .

CDR3nt: TGTGCCAGCAGTCCCCTAGCCACTGGGGAGACCCAGTACTTC
CDR3aa: CASSPLATGETQYF
d_gene: .
v_gene: TRBV6-5
j_gene: TRBJ2-5
abundance: few

CDR3nt: TGTGCCAGCAGCATGGGACTAGTCTATGAGCAGTTCTTC
CDR3aa: CASSMGLVYEQFF
d_gene: TRBD2
v_gene: TRBV7-9
j_gene: TRBJ2-1
abundance: .

CDR3nt: TGTGCCAGCACTATCGGGGCTAGCGGCTCCTACGAGCAGTACTTC
CDR3aa: CASTIGASGSYEQYF
d_gene: TRBD2
v_gene: TRBV7-2
j_gene: TRBJ2-7
abundance: .

CDR3nt: TGTGCCGGAGCTAGCGGGAGTTTAGAGACCCAGTACTTC
CDR3aa: CAGASGSLETQYF
d_gene: TRBD2
v_gene: TRBV30
j_gene: TRBJ2-5
abundance: .

CDR3nt: TGCACCAGCAGCCATGTCCGACCGGGAGTTGGGACCGGGGAGCTGTTTTTT
CDR3aa: CTSSHVRPGVGTGELFF
d_gene: .
v_gene: TRBV1
j_gene: TRBJ2-2
abundance: .

CDR3nt: TGTGCCAGCAGTCGACAGGGGGCGGACGGGGAGCTGTTTTTT
CDR3aa: CASSRQGADGELFF
d_gene: TRBD1
v_gene: TRBV2
j_gene: TRBJ2-2
abundance: once

CDR3nt: .
CDR3aa: CASSPTSAFGAGELFF
d_gene: .
v_gene: TRBV28
j_gene: TRBJ2-2
abundance: .

CDR3nt: TGCGCCAGCAGTGAGCCCCACCAGGTCACAGATACGCAGTATTTT
CDR3aa: CASSEPHQVTDTQYF
d_gene: .
v_gene: TRBV10-1
j_gene: TRBJ2-3
abundance: .

CDR3nt: TGTGCCAGCAGCTTGGGCTCAGCGGGCTACGACACAGATACGCAGTATTTT
CDR3aa: CASSLGSAGYDTDTQYF
d_gene: .
v_gene: TRBV5-4
j_gene: TRBJ2-3
abundance: .

CDR3nt: TGTGCCAGCAGCCCAACAGCCTCCTACGAGCAGTACTTC
CDR3aa: CASSPTASYEQYF
d_gene: .
v_gene: TRBV7-8
j_gene: TRBJ2-7
abundance: .

CDR3nt: TGTGCCAGTAGTATAAGCGGGATCAATGAGCAGTTCTTC
CDR3aa: CASSISGINEQFF
d_gene: TRBD2
v_gene: TRBV19
j_gene: TRBJ2-1
abundance: .

CDR3nt: TGTGCCAGCAGCTCCGCGTGGGGGGACAGGGCGGAAGAAAAACTGTTTTTT
CDR3aa: CASSSAWGDRAEEKLFF
d_gene: TRBD1
v_gene: TRBV9
j_gene: TRBJ1-4
abundance: .

CDR3nt: TGTGCCAGCAGTGGTTTAACGGGGGGGAGCGAGTTCACTGAAGCTTTCTTT
CDR3aa: CASSGLTGGSEFTEAFF
d_gene: .
v_gene: TRBV27
j_gene: TRBJ1-1
abundance: .

CDR3nt: TGTGCCAGCAGCCCCGGGTCCCGAGCAGATACGCAGTATTTT
CDR3aa: CASSPGSRADTQYF
d_gene: .
v_gene: TRBV28
j_gene: TRBJ2-3
abundance: .

CDR3nt: TGTGCCACCAGTAGACTGGGGGCGGGGGAGGAGGGCTACACCTTC
CDR3aa: CATSRLGAGEEGYTF
d_gene: .
v_gene: TRBV15
j_gene: TRBJ1-2
abundance: .

CDR3nt: TGCGCCAGCAGCTTTGCCCGGGTCCCCTACGAGCAGTACTTC
CDR3aa: CASSFARVPYEQYF
d_gene: .
v_gene: TRBV5-1
j_gene: TRBJ2-7
abundance: .

CDR3nt: TGCAGCGTTGGGGAGATACTAGCCAAAAACATTCAGTACTTC
CDR3aa: CSVGEILAKNIQYF
d_gene: .
v_gene: TRBV29-1
j_gene: TRBJ2-4
abundance: .

CDR3nt: TGTGCCAGTAGTATCGGTGGCGGGAGGGGATCCTACGAGCAGTACTTC
CDR3aa: CASSIGGGRGSYEQYF
d_gene: TRBD2
v_gene: TRBV19
j_gene: TRBJ2-7
abundance: .

CDR3nt: TGCGCCAGCAGCCAACCGGACAGGGGAAATCAGCCCCAGCATTTT
CDR3aa: CASSQPDRGNQPQHF
d_gene: TRBD1
v_gene: TRBV4-1
j_gene: TRBJ1-5
abundance: .

CDR3nt: TGTGCCAGCAGTTGGACTGGAAACACCGGGGAGCTGTTTTTT
CDR3aa: CASSWTGNTGELFF
d_gene: .
v_gene: TRBV28
j_gene: TRBJ2-2
abundance: .

CDR3nt: TGTGCCAGCAGCTTGGGACTAGCAGCCCTCACAGATACGCAGTATTTT
CDR3aa: CASSLGLAALTDTQYF
d_gene: TRBD2
v_gene: TRBV5-8
j_gene: TRBJ2-3
abundance: .

CDR3nt: TGTGCCATCAGTGAGTCGGCGGGAGGCCAAGAGACCCAGTACTTC
CDR3aa: CAISESAGGQETQYF
d_gene: TRBD2
v_gene: TRBV10-3
j_gene: TRBJ2-5
abundance: .

CDR3nt: TGTGCCAGCAGATATGGCTTATCCCCTGGCTACACCTTC
CDR3aa: CASRYGLSPGYTF
d_gene: .
v_gene: TRBV5-4
j_gene: TRBJ1-2
abundance: few

CDR3nt: TGTGCCAGCAGAGAGGACAGGTATAGCAATCAGCCCCAGCATTTT
CDR3aa: CASREDRYSNQPQHF
d_gene: TRBD1
v_gene: TRBV6-1
j_gene: TRBJ1-5
abundance: .